Listed below are T cell receptor beta chains from one sample, sequenced in a study of cytomegalovirus exposure and HLA in healthy donors. Assay used: immunoSEQ multiplex PCR; TCRdb lists only in-frame clones, some missing. The sample carries about 190,000 clones, around 81% recorded once. Sequencing was done on a sample of PBMCs. These receptors originate from a woman between 18 and 29 years old in good health and CMV-seropositive. The CDR3 runs from the conserved cysteine through the conserved F or W. The D gene is left open where the match is weak. Some rows have no size entry. The others give once, few or many, or a class for an expanded clone.

v_gene,d_gene,abundance,j_gene,CDR3aa,CDR3nt
TRBV19,-,once,TRBJ1-4,CASSTGGTNEKLFF,TGTGCCAGTAGTACTGGAGGAACTAATGAAAAACTGTTTTTT
TRBV5-6,TRBD2,-,TRBJ2-1,CASSSVTSGGRNEQFF,TGTGCCAGCAGCTCCGTCACTAGCGGGGGCCGGAATGAGCAGTTCTTC
TRBV6-1,-,-,TRBJ1-5,CASSEPALSYGGNQPQHF,TGTGCCAGCAGTGAACCCGCCCTGTCTTACGGGGGCAATCAGCCCCAGCATTTT
TRBV13,TRBD1,-,TRBJ2-1,CASSLRQGSYNEQFF,TGTGCCAGCAGCTTGCGACAGGGGAGCTACAATGAGCAGTTCTTC
TRBV7-9,TRBD2,-,TRBJ2-1,CASSSPAGGRNNEQFF,TGTGCCAGCAGCTCCCCAGCGGGGGGGCGTAACAATGAGCAGTTCTTC
TRBV18,-,once,TRBJ1-1,CASSPGQNTEAFF,TGTGCCAGCTCTCCCGGACAAAACACTGAAGCTTTCTTT
TRBV4-3,-,-,TRBJ2-5,CASSQELRVWETQYF,TGCGCCAGCAGCCAAGAACTCCGGGTATGGGAGACCCAGTACTTC
TRBV19,-,-,TRBJ2-2,CASSITGGFRTGELFF,TGTGCCAGTAGTATTACGGGGGGCTTTAGGACCGGGGAGCTGTTTTTT
TRBV30,TRBD1,-,TRBJ2-7,CAWARDSPDEQYF,TGTGCCTGGGCCCGGGACAGTCCGGACGAGCAGTACTTC
TRBV27,-,-,TRBJ1-2,CASSQTGILNYGYTF,TGTGCCAGCAGTCAAACAGGGATATTAAACTATGGCTACACCTTC
TRBV11-2,-,-,TRBJ1-6,CASSLGQGSPLHF,TGTGCCAGCAGCTTAGGTCAGGGTTCACCCCTCCACTTT
TRBV5-1,-,-,TRBJ1-4,CASSLRGDPATNEKLFF,TGCGCCAGCAGCTTGCGGGGGGATCCTGCAACTAATGAAAAACTGTTTTTT
TRBV18,-,-,TRBJ2-2,CASSPTGIFANTGELFF,TGTGCCAGTTCGCCTACAGGGATATTCGCGAACACCGGGGAGCTGTTTTTT
TRBV9,TRBD1,-,TRBJ2-6,CASSVWQGVSGANVLTF,TGTGCCAGCAGCGTATGGCAGGGGGTCTCTGGGGCCAACGTCCTGACTTTC
TRBV7-9,-,once,TRBJ2-3,CASSLIAGEDTQYF,TGTGCCAGCAGCCTCATCGCAGGGGAAGATACGCAGTATTTT
TRBV4-1,-,once,TRBJ1-1,CASSQGVHTGLAEAFF,TGCGCCAGCAGCCAAGGGGTTCACACCGGGTTGGCTGAAGCTTTCTTT
TRBV5-5,TRBD1,few,TRBJ1-1,CASSPQGVVNTEAFF,TGTGCCAGCAGCCCCCAGGGGGTGGTTAACACTGAAGCTTTCTTT
TRBV5-6,-,-,TRBJ1-6,CASSGGPALHF,TGTGCCAGCAGCGGAGGCCCTGCCCTCCACTTT
TRBV2,TRBD1,-,TRBJ2-2,CASRQGTNTGELFF,TGTGCCAGCCGACAGGGTACCAACACCGGGGAGCTGTTTTTT
TRBV7-9,TRBD1,-,TRBJ2-5,CASSLGQGDTQYF,TGTGCCAGCAGCTTGGGACAGGGGGACACCCAGTACTTC
TRBV27,-,once,TRBJ2-3,CASSLLGSTDTQYF,TGTGCCAGCAGTTTGCTCGGTAGCACAGATACGCAGTATTTT
TRBV28,TRBD1,few,TRBJ2-1,CASSLYRGYEFF,TGTGCCAGCAGTTTGTACAGGGGGTATGAGTTCTTC
TRBV19,TRBD1,-,TRBJ1-2,CASSPGTGGGYGYTF,TGTGCCAGTAGTCCAGGGACAGGAGGAGGGTATGGCTACACCTTC
TRBV7-9,-,-,TRBJ2-3,CASSPGFSTDTQYF,TGTGCCAGCAGCCCGGGATTTAGCACAGATACGCAGTATTTT
TRBV27,TRBD2,-,TRBJ2-3,CASKLAGGTDTQYF,TGTGCCAGCAAATTGGCGGGAGGCACAGATACGCAGTATTTT
TRBV7-9,TRBD1,-,TRBJ1-6,CASSRTGNSPLHF,TGTGCCAGCAGCCGGACAGGGAATTCACCCCTCCACTTT
TRBV4-3,-,-,TRBJ1-1,CASSQVEQQNTEAFF,TGCGCCAGCAGCCAAGTCGAACAGCAGAACACTGAAGCTTTCTTT
TRBV19,TRBD2,-,TRBJ2-7,CASSITGGYEQYF,TGTGCCAGTAGTATAACGGGAGGCTACGAGCAGTACTTC
TRBV6-6,-,-,TRBJ1-4,CASSSVEPNEKLFF,TGTGCCAGCAGTTCGGTTGAGCCTAATGAAAAACTGTTTTTT
TRBV27,-,-,TRBJ2-3,CASSFLSRTDTQYF,TGTGCCAGCAGTTTTCTTAGCCGCACAGATACGCAGTATTTT
TRBV6-1,TRBD1,-,TRBJ1-5,CASSEGRGNQPQHF,TGTGCCAGCAGTGAGGGCAGGGGGAACCAGCCCCAGCATTTT
TRBV6-6,TRBD1,-,TRBJ1-5,CASSADRDQPQHF,TGTGCCAGCAGTGCGGACAGGGATCAGCCCCAGCATTTT
TRBV29-1,-,-,TRBJ2-3,CSVGEGQSTDTQYF,TGCAGCGTTGGGGAGGGACAAAGCACAGATACGCAGTATTTT
TRBV2,TRBD2,-,TRBJ2-3,CASSGYGGEGDTQYF,TGTGCCAGCAGCGGGTACGGAGGGGAGGGAGATACGCAGTATTTT
TRBV5-6,-,-,TRBJ2-7,CASSLGRRYEQYF,TGTGCCAGCAGCTTGGGCCGGAGATACGAGCAGTACTTC
TRBV2,-,-,TRBJ2-7,CASSENPGSYEQYF,TGTGCCAGCAGTGAAAATCCAGGGTCCTACGAGCAGTACTTC
TRBV4-3,-,few,TRBJ1-6,CASSQAGDASPLHF,TGCGCCAGCAGCCAAGCAGGGGACGCTTCACCCCTCCACTTT
TRBV29-1,TRBD1,-,TRBJ2-5,CSVVVDRGEGAQYF,TGCAGCGTGGTGGTGGACAGGGGAGAAGGGGCCCAGTACTTC
TRBV5-6,TRBD1,-,TRBJ2-3,CASSDLRTGGTDTQYF,TGTGCCAGCAGCGATCTACGGACAGGGGGCACAGATACGCAGTATTTT
TRBV4-3,-,-,TRBJ1-2,CAGSQERSGLGYTF,TGCGCCGGCAGCCAAGAACGGTCCGGGTTAGGCTACACCTTC
TRBV5-1,-,few,TRBJ2-3,CASSLDLDTQYF,TGCGCCAGCAGCTTGGACTTAGATACGCAGTATTTT
TRBV7-9,-,few,TRBJ1-2,CASSLELNAFGYTF,TGTGCCAGCAGCTTGGAGTTGAATGCGTTCGGCTACACCTTC
TRBV6-6,-,-,TRBJ1-1,CASGRGGSNTEAFF,TGTGCCAGCGGAAGGGGGGGCTCGAACACTGAAGCTTTCTTT
TRBV6-1,TRBD1,-,TRBJ2-1,CASSLGTGGYNEQFF,TGTGCCAGCAGTCTCGGGACAGGGGGCTACAATGAGCAGTTCTTC